The present entry profiles one TCR beta chain with its context. Its antigen is unidentified. The sample originates from a study of a mutant IDH1 vaccine in newly diagnosed glioma. The wider study: Patients got radiotherapy, temozolomide, or both beforehand, and most got both.

Regarding time point: baseline, week 1 (first vaccination visit). This sample's treatment: pre-vaccination baseline after standard-of-care therapy. TCRdb keeps only in-frame clones here, not all; method: immunoSEQ multiplex PCR. In the table there are roughly 25,000 clones, 90% to 95% of which are singletons. Points from the study as a whole: Seemingly, pseudoprogression had no relation to changes in the top peripheral T cell clonotypes.

This specimen consisted of PBMCs, obtained from a glioma patient treated with radiotherapy, temozolomide or both. The receptor was isolated from a man aged 40-50 years with glioma.

This chain's CDR3 is CASSLVGTGYEKLFF. Here the CDR3 DNA reads TGTGCCAGCAGCTTGGTCGGGACAGGGTATGAAAAACTGTTTTTT. This sequence joins TRBV5-6 and TRBJ1-4; 9 bases are shared with TRBD1. This CDR3 region has 15 residues. CDR1 SGHDT and CDR2 YYEEEE come from the germline V gene. V dropped 0 bases and J dropped 6; count of bases not matched to a gene: 3.